These T cell receptor beta chains were read from a single sample in a study of blood T cells in healthy people across ages. TCRdb recomputed calls from the 5' RACE reads with MiXCR, one row per CDR3 protein. Of 1.5 million to 2 million distinct CDR3 sequences detected, over 25% appear once; the ten largest clones hold about 7.7%. Sequencing was done on a sample of blood. The receptors were sampled from a woman in her twenties or thirties in good health. Each CDR3 is given with its conserved first and last residue. Each record gives: CDR3 length, J gene, clone size, V gene, D gene, CDR3 DNA, CDR3 protein. The D gene is left open where the match is weak. Expanded clones are given a class, and other clones once, few, many or no size at all.

>15|TRBJ2-1|few|TRBV20-1|TRBD2
TGCAGTGCTAGGAGATCAGCGGGAGGTGGCAATGAGCAGTTCTTC
CSARRSAGGGNEQFF
>16|TRBJ2-5|few|TRBV18|TRBD2
TGTGCCAGCTCACCAGGAAGCGGGAGGGCCTCAGAGACCCAGTACTTC
CASSPGSGRASETQYF
>15|TRBJ2-1|few|TRBV9|-
TGTGCCAGCAGCGAAACAGGAGCCTTCTACAATGAGCAGTTCTTC
CASSETGAFYNEQFF
>16|TRBJ2-1|-|TRBV30|TRBD1
TGTGCCTGGAGTCTGGGACAGGGACAACTTCGCAATGAGCAGTTCTTC
CAWSLGQGQLRNEQFF
>14|TRBJ2-7|-|TRBV7-2|TRBD2
TGTGCCAGCAGCCCCCTCGGGACTAGATACGAGCAGTACTTC
CASSPLGTRYEQYF
>17|TRBJ2-2|few|TRBV6-2/TRBV6-3|-
TGTGCCAGCAGTTACGGGGTGATTCCAACCAGGTCCGGGGAGCTGTTTTTT
CASSYGVIPTRSGELFF
>15|TRBJ2-5|many|TRBV10-3|TRBD1
TGTGCCATCAGTGGTCGACAGGGGCCACAAGAGACCCAGTACTTC
CAISGRQGPQETQYF
>13|TRBJ1-4|-|TRBV20-1|-
TGCAGTGCTACCCGGACAGATGAAGTAAAACTGTTTTTT
CSATRTDEVKLFF
>15|TRBJ2-5|few|TRBV7-8|TRBD2
TGTGCCAGCAGCCCTAGGCGACTAGCGGGAGAGACCCAGTACTTC
CASSPRRLAGETQYF
>15|TRBJ1-3|few|TRBV7-9|TRBD1
TGTGCCAGCAGCCTAAACAGGGGTTCTGGAAACACCATATATTTT
CASSLNRGSGNTIYF
>14|TRBJ2-3|few|TRBV20-1|TRBD2
TGCAGTGCTCCTATGAGCGGGGCAGGGGATACGCAGTATTTT
CSAPMSGAGDTQYF
>16|TRBJ2-7|few|TRBV20-1|TRBD2
TGCAGTGCTAGAGCTAGCGGAAACCTTAGCTCCTACGAGCAGTACTTC
CSARASGNLSSYEQYF
>17|TRBJ2-7|-|TRBV11-2|-
TGTTCCAGCAGCCCCGCTCTCAGGATCACGATATGGTACGAGCAGTACTTC
CSSSPALRITIWYEQYF
>13|TRBJ2-7|-|TRBV20-1|-
TGCAGTGCTACGGGAACGGACCGGTACGAGCAGTACTTC
CSATGTDRYEQYF
>15|TRBJ1-2|many|TRBV4-1|TRBD1
TGCGCCAGCAGCCAAGAAGGGACAGGGTATTATGGCTACACCTTC
CASSQEGTGYYGYTF
>15|TRBJ2-5|few|TRBV7-2|-
TGTGCCAGCAGCTTATTCGGCGGGGCCCAAGAGACCCAGTACTTC
CASSLFGGAQETQYF
>17|TRBJ2-7|many|TRBV15|TRBD1
TGTGCCACCAGCAGAGATCTGGAGGACAGGTTCTCCTACGAGCAGTACTTC
CATSRDLEDRFSYEQYF
>14|TRBJ2-1|many|TRBV20-1|-
TGCAGTGCTAGGGTTCCAAGCTCCTACAATGAGCAGTTCTTC
CSARVPSSYNEQFF
>15|TRBJ2-3|few|TRBV20-1|TRBD2
TGCAGTGCTAGAGTTCGCGGGAGGGCCGAAGATACGCAGTATTTT
CSARVRGRAEDTQYF
>15|TRBJ1-5|few|TRBV5-1|-
TGCGCCAGCAGCCTAGGACCCTTGAGGTCTCAGCCCCAGCATTTT
CASSLGPLRSQPQHF
>15|TRBJ2-3|few|TRBV5-4|-
TGTGCCAGCAGCGATCGGACCAAGTACCCAGATACGCAGTATTTT
CASSDRTKYPDTQYF
>12|TRBJ2-2|many|TRBV20-1|-
TGCAGTGCTCCCTCCCCCGCCGGGGAGCTGTTTTTT
CSAPSPAGELFF
>15|TRBJ2-1|many|TRBV12-3/TRBV12-4|TRBD2
TGTGCCAGCAGTTTATTCGGGACGGGGGGACATGAGCAGTTCTTC
CASSLFGTGGHEQFF
>14|TRBJ2-5|many|TRBV20-1|TRBD2
TGCAGTGCTAGGGTCTCTAGCGGGGAACCGACCCAGTACTTC
CSARVSSGEPTQYF
>14|TRBJ2-1|-|TRBV10-3|TRBD2
TGTGCCATCAGAGAGCGGGGGGATAGGAATGAGCAGTTCTTC
CAIRERGDRNEQFF
>14|TRBJ2-7|-|TRBV7-9|-
TGTGCCAGCAGCTTAGCGGGAGGATACTACGAGCAGTACTTC
CASSLAGGYYEQYF